The 32 T cell receptor beta chains listed next were all sequenced from one sample in a study of radiation and T cells in renal cell carcinoma. As for time point: baseline pretreatment blood. Treatment denoted: 15 Gy SBRT to primary tumor, nephrectomy 4 weeks later. Produced via immunoSEQ multiplex PCR; TCRdb's table is partial and in-frame only. The top ten clones hold about 4.3% of a sample with approximately 150,000 clones, about 88% of them seen once. Sequenced material: blood, taken from a patient whose treatment included radiotherapy and nephrectomy. These receptors originate from a woman aged 70-85 years with renal cell carcinoma.

As DNA, the CDR3 is TGTGCCATCAATGACAGCCCGAACACTGAAGCTTTCTTT. Translating it yields CAINDSPNTEAFF. This chain joins TRBV10-3 and TRBJ1-1, with D perhaps matching TRBD1 (5 bases). V lost 7 bases to trimming and J lost 1 base, with 10 bases between them. CDR1 ENHRY and CDR2 SYGVKD come from the germline V gene. The CDR3 totals 13 residues.

The chain recombines TRBV4-1 with TRBJ2-1, with D possibly matching TRBD1 (6 bases). Per germline, CDR1 MGHRA and CDR2 YSYEKL. The CDR3 runs to 15 residues. Trimming cost V 1 base and J 8 bases, with 15 bases left between them. CDR3 in DNA: TGCGCCAGCAGCCAAGTTTCATCTGGGGGCTATGAGCAGTTCTTC. This encodes CASSQVSSGGYEQFF.

The chain couples TRBV9 to TRBJ2-5; 10 nucleotides align to TRBD2. This CDR3 contains 16 residues. Looked up from germline, CDR1 is SGDLS and CDR2 is YYNGEE. J was trimmed by 1 base and V by 0 bases; bases with no gene match: 3. The CDR3 here is CASSVELAGIQETQYF. In DNA form, the CDR3 reads TGTGCCAGCAGCGTAGAACTAGCGGGGATCCAAGAGACCCAGTACTTC.

The chain carries TRBV5-1 and TRBJ1-2; no reliable D call. The V gene's germline CDR1 is SGHRS and CDR2 YFSETQ. V lost 0 bases, J lost 5 bases, and 8 bases lay in between. The CDR3 covers 13 residues. This CDR3 reads CASSLARYYGYTF. The CDR3 DNA reads as TGCGCCAGCAGCTTGGCACGGTATTATGGCTACACCTTC.

V usage is TRBV5-1 and J usage is TRBJ2-3; D not resolved. V was clipped by 1 base and J by 6 bases, with 12 bases between them. The CDR3 totals 14 residues. CDR1 is SGHRS, CDR2 YFSETQ, per germline. The CDR3: CASSLRVGDDTQYF. As DNA, the CDR3 is TGCGCCAGCAGCTTGCGTGTCGGCGACGATACGCAGTATTTT.

V usage is TRBV6-1 and J usage is TRBJ2-7, with 10 bases fitting TRBD2. The CDR3 loop spans 13 amino acids. Trimming removed 6 bases from V and 8 bases from J; junction bases left unmatched: 7. Germline CDR1 reads MNHNS; CDR2 reads SASEGT. DNA of the CDR3: TGTGCCAGCAGGGGAGCGGGGGGGCCGAAGCAGTACTTC. Protein sequence: CASRGAGGPKQYF.

To note about this clone: This sample also contains other DNA sequences that code for the same CDR3. The gene calls are TRBV30 and TRBJ2-7; 7 bases map to TRBD1. Germline V gene lookup returns CDR1 GTSNPN and CDR2 SVGIG (reference sequence). V shed 0 bases and J 2 bases; nucleotides not matched to a gene: 1. CDR3 length: 13 residues. CDR3 sequence reads: CAWSVQGTYEQYF. The CDR3 nucleotides read TGTGCCTGGAGTGTACAGGGGACCTACGAGCAGTACTTC.

The V gene is TRBV7-9, the J gene TRBJ1-3; weak D call: TRBD1 (6 bases). Trimming took off 0 bases at V and 4 bases at J, with 7 bases between the two ends. The germline CDR1 and CDR2 sequences are SEHNR and FQNEAQ (reference sequence). This CDR3 has 14 residues. The CDR3 reads CASSLATGGNTIYF. CDR3 bases: TGTGCCAGCAGCTTAGCTACAGGGGGAAACACCATATATTTT.

The chain has TRBV21-1 and TRBJ2-7; the table calls TRBD2, which could not be checked here. TRBV21-1 is a documented pseudogene. The CDR3 covers 19 residues. CDR3 protein: CASSKIGKGDYGKPYEQYF. The CDR3 coding sequence is TGTGCCAGCAGCAAAATTGGAAAGGGGGACTACGGAAAGCCCTACGAGCAGTACTTC.

CDR3 loop: CASSLEEGRRYEQYF. In DNA form, the CDR3 reads TGTGCCAGCAGCTTAGAGGAGGGGCGCCGATACGAGCAGTACTTC. The chain has TRBV7-9 and TRBJ2-7; D is possibly TRBD2 (6 bases). V was cut by 1 base and J by 4 bases, with 14 bases left in between. Per germline, CDR1 SEHNR and CDR2 FQNEAQ (reference sequence). The CDR3 covers 15 residues.

The chain couples TRBV19 to TRBJ2-7, with a weak D call TRBD1 (6 bases). Germline CDR1 LNHDA, CDR2 SQIVND (reference sequence). The CDR3 is 14 amino acids. V dropped 5 bases and J dropped 0 bases, with 11 bases sitting between them. The CDR3 here is CASSFRTDSYEQYF. Here the CDR3 DNA reads TGTGCCAGTAGTTTCAGGACAGACTCCTACGAGCAGTACTTC.

The V call is TRBV9, the J call TRBJ2-7, with D hard to call. Trimming stripped 2 bases from V and 0 bases from J, with 12 bases between. CDR1 is SGDLS and CDR2 is YYNGEE in the germline V gene. The CDR3 spans 15 residues. CDR3 sequence reads: CASSVTDGISYEQYF. The CDR3 nucleotides read TGTGCCAGCAGCGTTACCGATGGGATCTCCTACGAGCAGTACTTC.

This rearrangement joins TRBV7-9 to TRBJ2-7; D possibly uses TRBD1 or TRBD2 (6 bases each). V lost 1 base, J lost 6 bases, and 16 bases lay in between. Germline lookup yields CDR1 SEHNR and CDR2 FQNEAQ (reference sequence). There are 15 residues in the CDR3. Written as DNA, the CDR3 is TGTGCCAGCAGCTTAGGAATGGGGGGCCCGGGCGAGCAGTACTTC. It encodes CASSLGMGGPGEQYF.

The rearrangement links TRBV4-1 to TRBJ2-7; 7 bases fit TRBD2. The CDR3 length is 16 residues. Germline V gene lookup returns CDR1 MGHRA and CDR2 YSYEKL. Trimming removed 0 bases from V and 6 bases from J; junction bases left unmatched: 11. The CDR3 DNA is TGCGCCAGCAGCCAAGACTTTTTAGGGACTATAAGCGAGCAGTACTTC. Protein product: CASSQDFLGTISEQYF.

V gene TRBV28 combines with J gene TRBJ2-3, with 8 bases identical to TRBD2. Trimming at V came to 4 bases and at J to 6 bases, leaving 6 bases not matched to a gene. This CDR3 is 14 amino acids long. Germline lookup yields CDR1 MDHEN and CDR2 SYDVKM. For the CDR3, the DNA is TGTGCCAGCAGTTCCGGGGGGGCCTGGGATACGCAGTATTTT. Translated, it gives CASSSGGAWDTQYF.

The genes are TRBV6-5 and TRBJ1-1; unclear D gene. CDR1 and CDR2 from the germline V gene are MNHEY and SVGAGI. CDR3 length: 11 amino acids. The V end was cut by 8 bases, the J end by 4 bases, with 8 bases between. The CDR3 loop is CASGSRTEAFF. The CDR3 coding sequence is TGTGCCAGCGGCTCGCGCACTGAAGCTTTCTTT.

The chain couples TRBV28 to TRBJ1-1; D might be TRBD1 (5 bases). Deletions cut 6 bases from V and 3 bases from J, with 14 bases between. CDR1 is MDHEN, CDR2 SYDVKM, per germline. The CDR3 sequence is 14 residues long. CDR3 amino acids: CASRREGFYTEAFF. DNA for the CDR3: TGTGCCAGCAGAAGAGAGGGGTTCTACACTGAAGCTTTCTTT.

The chain has TRBV6-6 and TRBJ1-1; D unclear. The germline V gene has CDR1 MNHNY and CDR2 SVGAGI (reference sequence). The CDR3 length is 14 residues. Trimming shortened V by 5 bases and J by 1 base, and 11 bases separated the two germline ends. The CDR3 nucleotides are TGTGCCAGCAGTATCGAGCCCTCGAACACTGAAGCTTTCTTT. This encodes CASSIEPSNTEAFF.

The J gene is TRBJ1-5, the V gene TRBV7-3; the D gene is possibly TRBD1 (6 bases). The CDR3 has 15 residues. V lost 2 bases and J 0 bases, leaving 8 bases between the germline ends. Germline V lookup: CDR1 SGHTA, CDR2 FQGTGA. This CDR3 is CASSLGQSSNQPQHF. For the CDR3, the DNA is TGTGCCAGCAGCTTAGGACAGTCTAGCAATCAGCCCCAGCATTTT.

The V and J genes are TRBV9 and TRBJ2-5, with D possibly being TRBD1 or TRBD2 (5 bases each). Germline CDR1 reads SGDLS; CDR2 reads YYNGEE. This CDR3 has 17 amino acids. Trimming stripped 0 bases from V and 7 bases from J, with 22 bases between. CDR3 in amino acids: CASSVGGGRTEEMTQYF. CDR3 DNA sequence: TGTGCCAGCAGCGTAGGTGGGGGACGGACCGAAGAGATGACCCAGTACTTC.

Comments on this clone: Additional DNA sequences in this sample encode the identical CDR3. This chain uses TRBV4-2 with TRBJ1-1, with a tentative D call TRBD1 (6 bases). Germline loops: CDR1 LGHNA, CDR2 YNFKEQ. The CDR3 runs to 14 residues. V dropped 0 bases and J dropped 5 bases, with 10 bases sitting between them. CDR3 residues: CASSQELRGTEAFF. CDR3 nucleotide sequence: TGTGCCAGCAGCCAAGAGCTCAGGGGAACTGAAGCTTTCTTT.

The rearrangement uses TRBV28 and TRBJ1-2; no firm D call. The CDR3 has 12 amino acids. V lost 5 bases and J 6 bases, leaving 10 bases between the germline ends. Germline lookup yields CDR1 MDHEN and CDR2 SYDVKM. CDR3 loop: CASSQESNGYTF. The CDR3 nucleotides read TGTGCCAGCAGTCAAGAAAGTAATGGCTACACCTTC.

This chain connects TRBV18 to TRBJ2-7; D is undetermined. The CDR3 runs to 13 residues. V lost 3 bases to trimming and J lost 4 bases, with 10 bases between them. Germline CDR1 and CDR2: KGHSH and LQKENI. CDR3 nucleotide sequence: TGTGCCAGCTCACCTTTGGTGTCATACGAGCAGTACTTC. Protein: CASSPLVSYEQYF.

V usage is TRBV4-1 and J usage is TRBJ1-1, with 12 bases fitting TRBD1. This CDR3 contains 16 residues. In germline, CDR1 is MGHRA, CDR2 YSYEKL. V dropped 3 bases and J dropped 3; count of bases not matched to a gene: 5. DNA of the CDR3: TGCGCCAGCAGCCATTGGGGACAGGGGGCGGACACTGAAGCTTTCTTT. Its protein product is CASSHWGQGADTEAFF.

The rearrangement uses TRBV15 and TRBJ2-5; D is ambiguous. The CDR3 sequence is 13 residues long. Between the trimmed V and J ends, which lost 6 bases and 4 bases, there was a span of 12 bases. CDR1 LNHNV and CDR2 YYDKDF come from the germline V gene (reference sequence). The CDR3 reads CATRIPPLETQYF. In DNA, the CDR3 is TGTGCCACCAGGATACCCCCTTTAGAGACCCAGTACTTC.

The chain links TRBV7-2 to TRBJ2-5; unclear D gene. The V end was cut by 5 bases, the J end by 5 bases, with 15 bases between. CDR3 size: 14 residues. Germline values: CDR1 SGHTA, CDR2 FQGNSA. CDR3 sequence (DNA): TGTGCCAGCAGCCCCCCCGTCTCCCTGGAGACCCAGTACTTC. It yields the protein CASSPPVSLETQYF.

The J gene is TRBJ2-6, the V gene TRBV5-1; no definite D call. The CDR3 loop spans 15 amino acids. Trimming stripped 4 bases from V and 2 bases from J, with 10 bases between. From germline, CDR1 is SGHRS and CDR2 YFSETQ. The CDR3 nucleotides are TGCGCCAGCAGCCTTGGGTCCCCTGGGGCCAACGTCCTGACTTTC. It is translated as CASSLGSPGANVLTF.

The V and J genes are TRBV11-2 and TRBJ2-7, with 11 nucleotides matching TRBD2. CDR1 and CDR2 (germline): SGHAT, FQNNGV. J gave up 11 bases and V 5 bases, and 8 bases lay outside the gene matches. This CDR3 spans 13 amino acids. Here the CDR3 reads CASSRSGGAQEYF. CDR3 in DNA: TGTGCCAGCAGCCGTAGCGGGGGGGCCCAGGAGTACTTC.

Remarks on this clone: In the same sample, other DNA sequences code for this CDR3. The rearrangement joins TRBV2 to TRBJ2-4; 14 bases match TRBD2. The CDR3 runs 15 residues. V shed 3 bases, J shed 9 bases, and the junction held 4 bases outside the gene matches. From germline, CDR1 is SNHLY and CDR2 FYNNEI. CDR3 DNA: TGTGCCAGCAGTGAGACTAGCGGGGGGGCTTTCATTCAGTACTTC. This encodes CASSETSGGAFIQYF.

This chain links TRBV7-3 with TRBJ2-1; 7 bases fit TRBD2. V was pared by 1 base and J by 8 bases, with 11 bases of the junction left unmatched. The CDR3 is 16 residues long. Germline CDR1 reads SGHTA; CDR2 reads FQGTGA. This CDR3 reads CASSLRVRGAGDEQFF. CDR3 bases: TGTGCCAGCAGCTTAAGGGTTAGGGGCGCGGGGGATGAGCAGTTCTTC.

This clone was detected once. The rearrangement links TRBV6-6 to TRBJ1-1; TRBD1 aligns across 8 bases. The J segment lost 3 bases and the V segment lost 6 bases, leaving 3 bases of the junction unmatched. The germline gives CDR1 MNHNY, CDR2 SVGAGI (reference sequence). This CDR3 is 13 amino acids long. The CDR3 is CASSDRGHTEAFF. The CDR3 nucleotides are TGTGCCAGCAGCGACAGGGGTCACACTGAAGCTTTCTTT.

This rearrangement joins TRBV29-1 to TRBJ2-7, with 10 bases fitting TRBD1. CDR1 is SQVTM, CDR2 ANQGSEA, per germline. V shed 1 base, J shed 2 bases, and the junction held 8 bases outside the gene matches. This CDR3 is built from 16 residues. The DNA of the CDR3 is TGCAGCGTTGAAGGACCGGGACAGGGGTCCCCCTACGAGCAGTACTTC. Translation gives CSVEGPGQGSPYEQYF.